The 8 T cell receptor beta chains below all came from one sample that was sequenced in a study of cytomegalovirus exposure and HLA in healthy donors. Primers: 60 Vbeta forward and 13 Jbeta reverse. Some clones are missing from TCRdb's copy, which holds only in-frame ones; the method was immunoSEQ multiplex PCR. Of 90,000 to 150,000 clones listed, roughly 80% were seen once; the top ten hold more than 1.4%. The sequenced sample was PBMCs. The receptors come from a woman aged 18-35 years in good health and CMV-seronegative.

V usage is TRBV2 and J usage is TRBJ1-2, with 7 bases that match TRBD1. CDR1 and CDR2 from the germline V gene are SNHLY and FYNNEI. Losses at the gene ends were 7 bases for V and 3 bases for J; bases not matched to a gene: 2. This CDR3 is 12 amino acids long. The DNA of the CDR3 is TGTGCCAGCACAGGGGGTGACTATGGCTACACCTTC. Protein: CASTGGDYGYTF.

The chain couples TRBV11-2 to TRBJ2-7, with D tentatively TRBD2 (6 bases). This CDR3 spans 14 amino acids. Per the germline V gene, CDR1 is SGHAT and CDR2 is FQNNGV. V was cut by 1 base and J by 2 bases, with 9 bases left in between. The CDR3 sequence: CASSLGRGTYEQYF. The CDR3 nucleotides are TGTGCCAGCAGCTTAGGTCGCGGGACCTACGAGCAGTACTTC.

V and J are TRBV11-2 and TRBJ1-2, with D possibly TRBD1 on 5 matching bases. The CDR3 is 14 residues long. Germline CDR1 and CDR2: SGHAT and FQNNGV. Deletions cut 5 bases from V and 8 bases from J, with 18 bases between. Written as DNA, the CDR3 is TGTGCCAGCAGCCGCCCCCAGGGAACTAGCGGCTACACCTTC. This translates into CASSRPQGTSGYTF.

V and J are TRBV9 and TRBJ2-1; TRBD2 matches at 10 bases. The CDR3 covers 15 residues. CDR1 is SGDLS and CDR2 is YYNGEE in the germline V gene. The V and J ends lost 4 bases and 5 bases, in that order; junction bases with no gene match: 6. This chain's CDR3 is CASSFTSGIDNEQFF. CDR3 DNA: TGTGCCAGCAGCTTCACTAGCGGGATAGACAATGAGCAGTTCTTC.

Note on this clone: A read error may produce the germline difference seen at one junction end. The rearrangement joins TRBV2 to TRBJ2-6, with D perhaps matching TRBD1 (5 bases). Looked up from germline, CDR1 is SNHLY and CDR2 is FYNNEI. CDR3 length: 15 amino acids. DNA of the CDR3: TGTGCCAGCAGCATCCAGATTCCTGGGGCCAACGGCCTGACTTTC. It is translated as CASSIQIPGANGLTF.

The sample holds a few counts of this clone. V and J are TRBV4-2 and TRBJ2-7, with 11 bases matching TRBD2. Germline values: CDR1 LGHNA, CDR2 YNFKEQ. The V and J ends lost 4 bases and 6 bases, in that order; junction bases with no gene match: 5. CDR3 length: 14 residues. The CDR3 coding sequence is TGTGCCAGCAGCCCACGGCTAGCGGGAGGCGAGCAGTACTTC. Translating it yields CASSPRLAGGEQYF.

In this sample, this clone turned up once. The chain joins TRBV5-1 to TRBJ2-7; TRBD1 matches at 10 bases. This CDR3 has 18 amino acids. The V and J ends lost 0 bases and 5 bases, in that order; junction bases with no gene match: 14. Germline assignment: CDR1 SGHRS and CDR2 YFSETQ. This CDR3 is CASSLAHVGRDRGHEQYF. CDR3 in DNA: TGCGCCAGCAGCTTGGCCCACGTTGGCCGGGACAGGGGCCACGAGCAGTACTTC.

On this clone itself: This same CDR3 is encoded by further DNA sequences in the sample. The CDR3 DNA sequence: TGTGCCAGTAGTATAACACCGTATAGCAATCAGCCCCAGCATTTT. Residues: CASSITPYSNQPQHF. The chain uses TRBV19 and TRBJ1-5; D uncertain. The germline V and J ends were trimmed by 2 bases and 0 bases, with 8 bases remaining between them. The CDR3 contains 15 residues. Germline-derived CDR1 and CDR2 are LNHDA and SQIVND (reference sequence).